The 27 T cell receptor beta chains below were found in one sample sequenced in a study of cytomegalovirus exposure and HLA in healthy donors. 60 Vbeta and 13 Jbeta primers were used in PCR. The method was immunoSEQ multiplex PCR; TCRdb's version includes in-frame clones alone and lacks a portion of them. In all, the sample yields more than 110,000 clones. The sequenced material came from PBMCs. These receptors were obtained from a middle-aged man in good health and CMV-seronegative.

Notes on this clone: Sequence at one end of the junction differs from germline and may be a read error. The chain has TRBV5-1 and TRBJ1-5; D remains ambiguous. Looked up from germline, CDR1 is SGHRS and CDR2 is YFSETQ. The CDR3 loop spans 12 amino acids. This chain's CDR3 is CAGSFTGQPQHF. For the CDR3, the DNA is TGCGCCGGCAGCTTCACCGGTCAGCCCCAGCATTTT.

The rearrangement uses TRBV5-6 and TRBJ1-4; D not resolved. V was pared by 4 bases and J by 0 bases, with 7 bases between. The CDR3 is 14 amino acids. Germline CDR1 reads SGHDT; CDR2 reads YYEEEE. The CDR3 DNA reads as TGTGCCAGCAGCCTTATTGCAACTAATGAAAAACTGTTTTTT. Protein product: CASSLIATNEKLFF.

The chain joins TRBV5-1 to TRBJ2-7; tentatively, D is TRBD2 (5 bases). The CDR3 length is 16 residues. Germline CDR1 SGHRS, CDR2 YFSETQ. Trimming pared 6 bases from V and 2 bases from J, leaving 21 bases between. The CDR3 DNA sequence: TGCGCCAGCACCAAAACTGGGAGTTTCCCGGCCTACGAGCAGTACTTC. It codes for CASTKTGSFPAYEQYF.

V and J are TRBV9 and TRBJ2-2; 9 bases map to TRBD2. V shed 2 bases, J shed 4 bases, and the junction held 3 bases outside the gene matches. The CDR3 loop spans 15 amino acids. Germline V CDR1 and CDR2: SGDLS, YYNGEE. DNA of the CDR3: TGTGCCAGCAGCGTCATTAGCGGGGGCACCGGGGAGCTGTTTTTT. Amino acids: CASSVISGGTGELFF.

V is TRBV27 and J is TRBJ2-7; 9 bases align to TRBD2. Germline V lookup: CDR1 MNHEY, CDR2 SMNVEV (reference sequence). This CDR3 has 14 residues. With V trimmed by 8 bases and J by 5 bases, 10 bases remained unmatched. CDR3 bases: TGTGCCAGCGCGTACTGGACTAGCGTCCACGAGCAGTACTTC. Translated: CASAYWTSVHEQYF.

The chain recombines TRBV4-3 with TRBJ2-7, with D perhaps matching TRBD2 (6 bases). Germline assignment: CDR1 LGHNA and CDR2 YSLEER. V lost 0 bases, J lost 7 bases, and 16 bases lay in between. This CDR3 is built from 15 residues. The CDR3 DNA follows: TGCGCCAGCAGCCAAGAGATAAGGAGGGCTGGGGAGCAGTACTTC. This gives the protein CASSQEIRRAGEQYF.

This sequence joins TRBV5-6 and TRBJ2-2; D perhaps matches TRBD1 (6 bases). The CDR3 runs 15 residues. Trimming removed 5 bases at V and 4 bases at J, with 15 bases between. Per germline, CDR1 SGHDT and CDR2 YYEEEE. CDR3 amino acids: CASRVQGSGTGELFF. The CDR3 DNA follows: TGTGCCAGCAGGGTACAGGGTAGTGGCACCGGGGAGCTGTTTTTT.

This rearrangement joins TRBV28 to TRBJ2-7; TRBD2 is a possible D gene (5 bases). CDR3 size: 14 residues. V dropped 1 base and J dropped 0 bases, with 7 bases sitting between them. Germline loops: CDR1 MDHEN, CDR2 SYDVKM. Here the CDR3 reads CASSLSGSSYEQYF. For the CDR3, the DNA is TGTGCCAGCAGTTTATCGGGGAGCTCCTACGAGCAGTACTTC. Drawing the rest from reference TRBV28 and TRBJ2-7, the complete variable domain is DVKVTQSSRYLVKRTGEKVFLECVQDMDHENMFWYRQDPGLGLRLIYFSYDVKMKEKGDIPEGYSVSREKKERFSLILESASTNQTSMYLCASSLSGSSYEQYFGPGTRLTVT.

The chain has TRBV6-1 and TRBJ2-2, with a possible D match to TRBD2 (7 bases). This CDR3 contains 13 residues. V was trimmed by 7 bases and J by 7 bases, leaving 13 bases between them. Germline CDR1 MNHNS, CDR2 SASEGT. The CDR3 sequence is CASNRGADGELFF. The CDR3 coding sequence is TGTGCCAGCAATCGGGGGGCCGACGGGGAGCTGTTTTTT.

The J gene is TRBJ2-1, the V gene TRBV28, with 9 bases matching TRBD1. Germline CDR1 MDHEN, CDR2 SYDVKM. The J segment lost 8 bases and the V segment lost 6 bases, leaving 11 bases of the junction unmatched. The CDR3 length is 15 residues. CDR3 amino acids: CASRDRDRVSYEQFF. Written as DNA, the CDR3 is TGTGCCAGCAGAGACCGGGACAGGGTATCTTATGAGCAGTTCTTC.

The chain joins TRBV5-5 to TRBJ2-7; D remains unclear. The V end was cut by 2 bases, the J end by 3 bases, with 15 bases between. The germline V gene encodes CDR1 SGHKS and CDR2 YYEKEE (reference sequence). CDR3 length equals 15 residues. The CDR3 protein is CASSFDISVIYEQYF. The CDR3 region has the DNA TGTGCCAGCAGCTTCGATATCTCAGTTATCTACGAGCAGTACTTC.

The V call is TRBV7-3, the J call TRBJ2-7, with 13 bases aligning to TRBD2. J lost 7 bases, V lost 5 bases, and 8 bases had no gene match. Germline CDR1 SGHTA, CDR2 FQGTGA. The CDR3 spans 15 residues. The CDR3 nucleotides read TGTGCCAGCAGCCCACGACTAGCGGGGGGTGAAGAGCAGTACTTC. Translating it yields CASSPRLAGGEEQYF. Full variable domain (rest looked up from reference TRBV7-3 and TRBJ2-7): GAGVSQTPSNKVTEKGKYVELRCDPISGHTALYWYRQSLGQGPEFLIYFQGTGAADDSGLPNDRFFAVRPEGSVSTLKIQRTERGDSAVYLCASSPRLAGGEEQYFGPGTRLTVT.

The chain employs TRBV18 and TRBJ2-7; TRBD2 matches at 7 bases. Germline V CDR1 and CDR2: KGHSH, LQKENI. The CDR3 runs 14 residues. The ends lost 6 bases at V and 2 bases at J; junction bases unmatched: 7. This chain's CDR3 is CASSPTSEPYEQYF. For the CDR3, the DNA is TGTGCCAGCTCCCCTACTAGCGAGCCCTACGAGCAGTACTTC.

This CDR3 reads CASSLLGGPSTDTQYF. The DNA of the CDR3 is TGTGCCAGCAGCCTACTCGGCGGCCCAAGCACAGATACGCAGTATTTT. The V and J genes are TRBV7-8 and TRBJ2-3; D ambiguous. CDR3 length equals 16 residues. Germline CDR1 SGHVS, CDR2 FQNEAQ. V lost 5 bases and J lost 0, with 15 bases in between.

The CDR3 loop reads CASSAGGGAGQETQYF. The CDR3 DNA reads TGTGCCAGCAGCGCGGGGGGGGGCGCAGGTCAAGAGACCCAGTACTTC. The V and J genes are TRBV9 and TRBJ2-5, with 8 bases fitting TRBD2. The length of the CDR3 is 16 residues. Germline CDR1 and CDR2: SGDLS and YYNGEE. V dropped 3 bases and J dropped 2; count of bases not matched to a gene: 9.

J is TRBJ1-2 and V is TRBV4-2; D might be TRBD1 (5 bases). The germline V gene encodes CDR1 LGHNA and CDR2 YNFKEQ. The V end lost 0 bases, the J end lost 4 bases, and 15 bases lay between the germline ends. This CDR3 comprises 16 residues. The CDR3 bases are TGTGCCAGCAGCCAAGATAACGGGGGTAATTCCTATGGCTACACCTTC. This translates into CASSQDNGGNSYGYTF.

V and J are TRBV6-4 and TRBJ2-5, with TRBD2 matching over 8 bases. Germline CDR1 reads MRHNA; CDR2 reads SNTAGT. The CDR3 totals 16 residues. The V gene end was trimmed by 0 bases and the J gene end by 5 bases; junction bases not matched to a gene: 8. The CDR3 DNA reads TGTGCCAGCAGTGACTCTGGGACTAGTCCGCCGGAGACCCAGTACTTC. It encodes CASSDSGTSPPETQYF.

The chain has TRBV5-1 and TRBJ1-1; D call uncertain. Germline V gene sequence: CDR1 SGHRS, CDR2 YFSETQ. Trimming took off 4 bases at V and 0 bases at J, with 13 bases between the two ends. The CDR3 has 15 residues. This chain's CDR3 is CASSPRPGMNTEAFF. CDR3 bases: TGCGCCAGCAGCCCGAGACCGGGGATGAACACTGAAGCTTTCTTT. Full variable domain (rest looked up from reference TRBV5-1 and TRBJ1-1): KAGVTQTPRYLIKTRGQQVTLSCSPISGHRSVSWYQQTPGQGLQFLFEYFSETQRNKGNFPGRFSGRQFSNSRSEMNVSTLELGDSALYLCASSPRPGMNTEAFFGQGTRLTVV.

The rearrangement uses TRBV9 and TRBJ1-1, with 9 bases matching TRBD1. This CDR3 comprises 16 residues. V lost 0 bases and J lost 0; bases outside the gene matches: 3. The V gene's germline CDR1 is SGDLS and CDR2 YYNGEE. The CDR3 DNA follows: TGTGCCAGCAGCGTAGGAGGGACAGGGATGAACACTGAAGCTTTCTTT. Its protein product is CASSVGGTGMNTEAFF.

The chain combines TRBV6-5 with TRBJ1-4; D uncertain. There are 15 residues in the CDR3. CDR1 and CDR2 from the germline V gene are MNHEY and SVGAGI. The V end was cut by 2 bases, the J end by 0 bases, with 7 bases between. The CDR3 region is CASSYTPATNEKLFF. The CDR3 nucleotides are TGTGCCAGCAGTTACACACCTGCAACTAATGAAAAACTGTTTTTT.

V gene TRBV21-1 combines with J gene TRBJ1-1. TRBV21-1 is a pseudogene. This CDR3 contains 14 residues. The CDR3 DNA is TGTGCCAGCAACCAACCGCTGGGGGGGACTGAAGCTTTCTTT. Its protein is CASNQPLGGTEAFF.

The V call is TRBV7-9, the J call TRBJ1-5, with D unresolved. The CDR3 sequence is 15 residues long. V lost 1 base and J lost 5, with 12 bases in between. The germline V gene has CDR1 SEHNR and CDR2 FQNEAQ (reference sequence). The CDR3 DNA follows: TGTGCCAGCAGCTTAGACGGACTGGACTATCAGCCCCAGCATTTT. Encoded protein: CASSLDGLDYQPQHF.

J is TRBJ2-3 and V is TRBV6-5, with TRBD1 matching 7 bases. V lost 6 bases to trimming and J lost 9 bases; unmatched junction nucleotides: 15. The CDR3 totals 15 residues. Germline V CDR1 and CDR2: MNHEY, SVGAGI. The CDR3 DNA is TGTGCCAGCAGCTCCTCGGGACAGCTATACTCCACGCAGTATTTT. Amino acid sequence: CASSSSGQLYSTQYF.

The gene calls are TRBV30 and TRBJ1-2, with 7 bases fitting TRBD1. Trimming at V came to 2 bases and at J to 10 bases, leaving 10 bases not matched to a gene. This CDR3 spans 13 amino acids. Germline V gene data show CDR1 as GTSNPN and CDR2 as SVGIG (reference sequence). The CDR3 reads CAWSLRGQSFYTF. For the CDR3, the DNA is TGTGCCTGGAGTCTTAGGGGACAGTCTTTCTACACCTTC.

Here the CDR3 DNA reads TGTGCCAGCAGCCCGCGGGCCGTGATCACCGGGGAGCTGTTTTTT. Its translation is CASSPRAVITGELFF. J is TRBJ2-2 and V is TRBV14, with D possibly matching TRBD2 (5 bases). Germline V gives CDR1 SGHDN, CDR2 FVKESK. V gave up 4 bases and J gave up 4 bases, with 13 bases separating them. There are 15 residues in the CDR3.

This chain joins TRBV14 and TRBJ1-1; D remains ambiguous. The V end was cut by 4 bases, the J end by 10 bases, with 4 bases between. The CDR3 sequence is 9 residues long. Per the germline V gene, CDR1 is SGHDN and CDR2 is FVKESK. The CDR3 nucleotides are TGTGCCAGCAGCCCAGGAGCTTTCTTT. Encoded protein: CASSPGAFF.

The V gene is TRBV18, the J gene TRBJ2-1; 10 bases line up with TRBD2. The trim removed 6 bases at V and 3 bases at J, leaving 14 bases unmatched. Germline lookup yields CDR1 KGHSH and CDR2 LQKENI. The CDR3 runs to 18 residues. The CDR3 spells CASSPTFFVAGGYNEQFF. DNA for the CDR3: TGTGCCAGCTCCCCAACTTTCTTCGTAGCGGGGGGCTACAATGAGCAGTTCTTC. Based on the CDR3 plus reference TRBV18 and TRBJ2-1, the full variable domain is NAGVMQNPRHLVRRRGQEARLRCSPMKGHSHVYWYRQLPEEGLKFMVYLQKENIIDESGMPKERFSAEFPKEGPSILRIQQVVRGDSAAYFCASSPTFFVAGGYNEQFFGPGTRLTVL.